The 10 T cell receptor beta chains presented below share a single source sample, sequenced in a study of shared clonotypes between healthy human individuals. This table comes from immunoSEQ multiplex PCR, and its TCRdb copy is limited to in-frame clones, with some not included. The sample has approximately 2,000,000 clones, about 94% seen once. Naivety among CD8 cells was defined by CD45RO negativity and positive CCR7 selection, thereby excluding terminally differentiated effector memory CD45RA+ cells. The material sequenced was naive CD8+ T cells from PBMCs. The receptors come from a man younger than 35 in good health. Some clones in this sample may be carry-over from other donors' samples.

V and J are TRBV28 and TRBJ1-4; D unclear. Germline CDR1 and CDR2: MDHEN and SYDVKM. V lost 4 bases and J lost 7, with 10 bases in between. This CDR3 is built from 13 residues. The CDR3 region is CASSWTNGEKLFF. The CDR3 DNA is TGTGCCAGCAGTTGGACGAATGGTGAAAAACTGTTTTTT.

The chain recombines TRBV9 with TRBJ2-7; no clear D gene. V lost 7 bases, J lost 2 bases, and 13 bases lay in between. The CDR3 totals 13 residues. Germline V CDR1 and CDR2: SGDLS, YYNGEE. The CDR3 DNA reads as TGTGCCAGCGGATCTGGGGTGACCTACGAGCAGTACTTC. It translates to CASGSGVTYEQYF.

The V gene is TRBV28, the J gene TRBJ2-7; D might be TRBD2 (6 bases). V lost 2 bases, J lost 0 bases, and 14 bases lay in between. The CDR3 runs 16 residues. The germline gives CDR1 MDHEN, CDR2 SYDVKM. CDR3 protein: CASSLVAGGSSYEQYF. As DNA, the CDR3 is TGTGCCAGCAGTTTAGTGGCTGGGGGGAGCTCCTACGAGCAGTACTTC.

V usage is TRBV11-2 and J usage is TRBJ2-7, with D maybe TRBD2 (6 bases). CDR3 size: 15 residues. Trimming pared 4 bases from V and 3 bases from J, leaving 16 bases between. Per the germline V gene, CDR1 is SGHAT and CDR2 is FQNNGV. The CDR3 coding sequence is TGTGCCAGCAGCTCTTGGGGGGAGGTGAGCTACGAGCAGTACTTC. Encoded protein: CASSSWGEVSYEQYF.

The CDR3 DNA sequence: TGTGCCACCCTCGCGGGCAGGGGTGCCCCCAATGAGCAGTTCTTC. Its protein product is CATLAGRGAPNEQFF. The rearrangement uses TRBV11-2 and TRBJ2-1; perhaps TRBD1 as D (6 bases). Per the germline V gene, CDR1 is SGHAT and CDR2 is FQNNGV. The CDR3 loop spans 15 amino acids. V dropped 10 bases and J dropped 6 bases, with 22 bases sitting between them.

The rearrangement uses TRBV11-2 and TRBJ2-1; 11 bases are shared with TRBD2. The CDR3 consists of 16 residues. Germline CDR1 reads SGHAT; CDR2 reads FQNNGV. V lost 5 bases to trimming and J lost 5 bases; unmatched junction nucleotides: 8. CDR3 bases: TGTGCCAGCAGCCAAAGGGGGGGACTAGCGGACAATGAGCAGTTCTTC. This codes for CASSQRGGLADNEQFF.

This clone was seen once. The rearrangement uses TRBV29-1 and TRBJ2-7; the match to TRBD1 covers 7 bases. Germline V lookup: CDR1 SQVTM, CDR2 ANQGSEA. V was clipped by 6 bases and J by 3 bases; unmatched bases: 8. The CDR3 is 13 residues long. CDR3 coding DNA: TGCAGCGTCCCGGGACAGTTGGTCTACGAGCAGTACTTC. Its protein is CSVPGQLVYEQYF.

The CDR3, as DNA: TGCGCCAGCAGCCAAGTGGCCCGGGAGCTTTACGAGCAGTACTTC. Translated, it gives CASSQVARELYEQYF. The chain recombines TRBV4-1 with TRBJ2-7; perhaps TRBD2 as D (6 bases). Per germline, CDR1 MGHRA and CDR2 YSYEKL. The V end lost 1 base, the J end lost 4 bases, and 14 bases lay between the germline ends. The CDR3 sequence is 15 residues long.

V gene TRBV9 combines with J gene TRBJ2-1; perhaps TRBD1 as D (6 bases). The CDR3 is made up of 13 amino acids. Germline CDR1 SGDLS, CDR2 YYNGEE. Trimming removed 0 bases at V and 9 bases at J, with 10 bases between. The CDR3, as DNA: TGTGCCAGCAGCGTAGGGCAGGGGAGTGAGCAGTTCTTC. This translates into CASSVGQGSEQFF.

The rearrangement uses TRBV6-1 and TRBJ2-7; D is ambiguous. CDR3 size: 11 residues. Trimming removed 7 bases from V and 9 bases from J, with 13 bases in between. Germline CDR1 MNHNS, CDR2 SASEGT. The CDR3 spells CASNPIQRQYF. The CDR3 DNA reads as TGTGCCAGCAACCCAATTCAGAGGCAGTACTTC.